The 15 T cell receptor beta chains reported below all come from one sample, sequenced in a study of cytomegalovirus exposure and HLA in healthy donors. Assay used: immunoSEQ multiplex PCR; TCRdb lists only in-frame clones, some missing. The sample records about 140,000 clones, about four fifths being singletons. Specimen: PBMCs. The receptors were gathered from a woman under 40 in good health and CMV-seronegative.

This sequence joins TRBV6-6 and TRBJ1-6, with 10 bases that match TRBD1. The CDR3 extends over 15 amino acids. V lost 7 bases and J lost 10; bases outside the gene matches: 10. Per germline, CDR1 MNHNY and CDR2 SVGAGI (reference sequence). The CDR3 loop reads CASNLRQGANSPLHF. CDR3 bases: TGTGCCAGCAACCTACGACAGGGGGCGAACTCACCCCTCCACTTT.

For the CDR3, the DNA is TGTGCCAGCACAGACAGGGTGGACAATCAGCCCCAGCATTTT. Residues: CASTDRVDNQPQHF. The chain uses TRBV2 and TRBJ1-5; 7 nucleotides line up with TRBD1. The germline CDR1 and CDR2 sequences are SNHLY and FYNNEI. The CDR3 has 14 residues. V dropped 7 bases and J dropped 3; count of bases not matched to a gene: 6.

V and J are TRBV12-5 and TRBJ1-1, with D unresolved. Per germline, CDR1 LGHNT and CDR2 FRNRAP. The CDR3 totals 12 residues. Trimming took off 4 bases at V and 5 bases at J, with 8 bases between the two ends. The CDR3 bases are TGTGCTAGTGGTTATCCGGAGACTGAAGCTTTCTTT. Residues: CASGYPETEAFF.

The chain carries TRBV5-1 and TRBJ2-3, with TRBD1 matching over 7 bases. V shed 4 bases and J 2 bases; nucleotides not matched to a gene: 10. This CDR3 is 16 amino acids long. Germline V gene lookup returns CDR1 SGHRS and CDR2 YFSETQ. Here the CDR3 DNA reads TGCGCCAGCAGCCAGGGACAGTCGCCACTCACAGATACGCAGTATTTT. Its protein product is CASSQGQSPLTDTQYF. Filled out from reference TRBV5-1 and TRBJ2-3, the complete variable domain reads KAGVTQTPRYLIKTRGQQVTLSCSPISGHRSVSWYQQTPGQGLQFLFEYFSETQRNKGNFPGRFSGRQFSNSRSEMNVSTLELGDSALYLCASSQGQSPLTDTQYFGPGTRLTVL.

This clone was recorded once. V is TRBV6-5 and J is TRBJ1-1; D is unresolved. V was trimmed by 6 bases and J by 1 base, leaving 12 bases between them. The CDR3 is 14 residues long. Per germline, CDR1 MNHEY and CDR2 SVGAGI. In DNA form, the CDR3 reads TGTGCCAGCAGGCGCGGGAATCCGAACACTGAAGCTTTCTTT. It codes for CASRRGNPNTEAFF.

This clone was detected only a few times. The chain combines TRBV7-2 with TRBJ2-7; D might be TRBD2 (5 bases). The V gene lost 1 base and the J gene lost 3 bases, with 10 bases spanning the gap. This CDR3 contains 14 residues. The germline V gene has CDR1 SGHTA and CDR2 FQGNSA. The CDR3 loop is CASSLDGGRYEQYF. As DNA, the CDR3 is TGTGCCAGCAGCTTAGACGGAGGACGCTACGAGCAGTACTTC.

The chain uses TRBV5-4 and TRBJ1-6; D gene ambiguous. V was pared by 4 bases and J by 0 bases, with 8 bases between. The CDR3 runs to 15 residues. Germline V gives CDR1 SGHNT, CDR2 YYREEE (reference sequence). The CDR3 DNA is TGTGCCAGCAGCCTAGGCCGCTCCTATAATTCACCCCTCCACTTT. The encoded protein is CASSLGRSYNSPLHF.

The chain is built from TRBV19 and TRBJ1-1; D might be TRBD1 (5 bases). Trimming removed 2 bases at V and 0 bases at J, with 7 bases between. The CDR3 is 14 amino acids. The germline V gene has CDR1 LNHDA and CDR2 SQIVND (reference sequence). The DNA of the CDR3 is TGTGCCAGTAGTATACCAGGGATGAACACTGAAGCTTTCTTT. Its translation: CASSIPGMNTEAFF. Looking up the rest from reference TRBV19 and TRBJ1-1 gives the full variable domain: DGGITQSPKYLFRKEGQNVTLSCEQNLNHDAMYWYRQDPGQGLRLIYYSQIVNDFQKGDIAEGYSVSREKKESFPLTVTSAQKNPTAFYLCASSIPGMNTEAFFGQGTRLTVV.

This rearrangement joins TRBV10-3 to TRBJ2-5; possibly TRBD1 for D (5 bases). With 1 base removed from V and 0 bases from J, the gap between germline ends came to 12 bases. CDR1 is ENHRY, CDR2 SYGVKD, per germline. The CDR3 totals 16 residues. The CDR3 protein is CAISEFDRKYQETQYF. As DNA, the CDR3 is TGTGCCATCAGTGAGTTTGACAGAAAGTACCAAGAGACCCAGTACTTC.

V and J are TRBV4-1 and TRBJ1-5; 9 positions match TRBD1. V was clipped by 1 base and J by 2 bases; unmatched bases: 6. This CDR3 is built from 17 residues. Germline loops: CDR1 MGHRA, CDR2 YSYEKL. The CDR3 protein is CASSQGGTGTGNQPQHF. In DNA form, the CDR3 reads TGCGCCAGCAGCCAAGGTGGGACAGGGACAGGCAATCAGCCCCAGCATTTT.

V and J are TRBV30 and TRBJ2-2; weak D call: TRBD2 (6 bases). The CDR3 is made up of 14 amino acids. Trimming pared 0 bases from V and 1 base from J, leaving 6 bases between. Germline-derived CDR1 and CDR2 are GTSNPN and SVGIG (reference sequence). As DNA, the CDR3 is TGTGCCTGGAGTGTGGGGGGGAACACCGGGGAGCTGTTTTTT. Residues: CAWSVGGNTGELFF.

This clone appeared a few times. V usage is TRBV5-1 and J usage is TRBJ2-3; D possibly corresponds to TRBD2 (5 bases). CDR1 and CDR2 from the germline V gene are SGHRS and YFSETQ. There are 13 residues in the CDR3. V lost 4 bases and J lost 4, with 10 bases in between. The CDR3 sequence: CASSDGVSDTQYF. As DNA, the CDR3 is TGCGCCAGCAGCGACGGGGTTTCAGATACGCAGTATTTT.

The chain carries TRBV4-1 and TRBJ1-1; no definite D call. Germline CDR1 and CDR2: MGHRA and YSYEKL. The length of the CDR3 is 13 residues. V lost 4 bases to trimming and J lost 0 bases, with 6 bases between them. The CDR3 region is CASSLVMNTEAFF. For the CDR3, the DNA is TGCGCCAGCAGCCTAGTGATGAACACTGAAGCTTTCTTT.

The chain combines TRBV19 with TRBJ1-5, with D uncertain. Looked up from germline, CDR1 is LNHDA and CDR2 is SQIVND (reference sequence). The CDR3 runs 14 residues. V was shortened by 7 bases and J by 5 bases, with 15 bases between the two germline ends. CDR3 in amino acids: CASTNRRPDQPQHF. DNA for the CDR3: TGTGCCAGTACTAACCGGCGGCCTGATCAGCCCCAGCATTTT.

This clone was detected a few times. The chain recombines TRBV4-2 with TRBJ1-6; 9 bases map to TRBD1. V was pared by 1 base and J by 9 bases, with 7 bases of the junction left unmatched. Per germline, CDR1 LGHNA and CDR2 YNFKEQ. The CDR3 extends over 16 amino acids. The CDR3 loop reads CASSQGGGQGASPLHF. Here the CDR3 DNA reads TGTGCCAGCAGCCAAGGGGGGGGACAGGGAGCTTCACCCCTCCACTTT.